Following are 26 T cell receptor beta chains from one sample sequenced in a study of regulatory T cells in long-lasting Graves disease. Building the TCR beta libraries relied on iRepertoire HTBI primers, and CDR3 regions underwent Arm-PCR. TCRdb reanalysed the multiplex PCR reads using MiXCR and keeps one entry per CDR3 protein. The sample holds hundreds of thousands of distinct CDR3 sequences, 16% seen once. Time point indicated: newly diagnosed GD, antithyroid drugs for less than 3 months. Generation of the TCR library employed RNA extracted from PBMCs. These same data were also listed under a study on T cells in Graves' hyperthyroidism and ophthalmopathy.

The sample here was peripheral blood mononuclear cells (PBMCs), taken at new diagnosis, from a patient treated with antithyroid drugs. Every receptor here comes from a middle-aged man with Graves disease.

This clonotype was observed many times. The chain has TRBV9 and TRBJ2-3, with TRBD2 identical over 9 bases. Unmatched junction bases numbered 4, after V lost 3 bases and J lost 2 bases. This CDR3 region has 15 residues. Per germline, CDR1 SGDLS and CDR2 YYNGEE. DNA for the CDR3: TGTGCCAGCAGCGCGAGCGGGGGGTTCACAGATACGCAGTATTTT. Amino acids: CASSASGGFTDTQYF.

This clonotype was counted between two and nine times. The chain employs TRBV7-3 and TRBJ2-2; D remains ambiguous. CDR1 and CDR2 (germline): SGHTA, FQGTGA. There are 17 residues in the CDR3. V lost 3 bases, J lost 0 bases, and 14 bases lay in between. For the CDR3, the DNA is TGTGCCAGCAGCTTGGAGAGACATGGACCGAACACCGGGGAGCTGTTTTTT. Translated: CASSLERHGPNTGELFF.

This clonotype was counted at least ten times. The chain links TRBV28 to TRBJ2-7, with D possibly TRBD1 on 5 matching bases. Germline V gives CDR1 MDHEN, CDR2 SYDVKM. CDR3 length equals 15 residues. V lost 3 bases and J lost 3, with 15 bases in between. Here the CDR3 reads CASSFSGRPYYEQYF. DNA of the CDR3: TGTGCCAGCAGTTTTTCAGGGCGACCCTACTACGAGCAGTACTTC. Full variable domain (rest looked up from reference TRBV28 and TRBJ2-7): DVKVTQSSRYLVKRTGEKVFLECVQDMDHENMFWYRQDPGLGLRLIYFSYDVKMKEKGDIPEGYSVSREKKERFSLILESASTNQTSMYLCASSFSGRPYYEQYFGPGTRLTVT.

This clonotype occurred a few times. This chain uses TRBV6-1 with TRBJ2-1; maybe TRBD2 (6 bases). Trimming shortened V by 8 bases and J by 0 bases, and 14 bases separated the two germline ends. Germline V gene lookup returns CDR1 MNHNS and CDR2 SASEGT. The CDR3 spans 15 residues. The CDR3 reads CASLKEGSSYNEQFF. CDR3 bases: TGTGCCAGCCTTAAGGAGGGGAGCTCCTACAATGAGCAGTTCTTC.

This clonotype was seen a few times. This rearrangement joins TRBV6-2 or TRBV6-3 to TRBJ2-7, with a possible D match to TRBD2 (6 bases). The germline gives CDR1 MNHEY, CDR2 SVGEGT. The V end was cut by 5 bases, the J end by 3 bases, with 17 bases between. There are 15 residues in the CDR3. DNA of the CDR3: TGTGCCAGCAGTCCCCGCGGGACGGCCATCTACGAGCAGTACTTC. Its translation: CASSPRGTAIYEQYF.

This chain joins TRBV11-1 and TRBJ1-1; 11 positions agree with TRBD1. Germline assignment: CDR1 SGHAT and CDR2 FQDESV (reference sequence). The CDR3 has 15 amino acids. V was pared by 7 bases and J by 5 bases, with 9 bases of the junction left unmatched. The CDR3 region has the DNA TGTGCCAGCATCCCGGACAGGGGGCTATGGACTGAAGCTTTCTTT. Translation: CASIPDRGLWTEAFF.

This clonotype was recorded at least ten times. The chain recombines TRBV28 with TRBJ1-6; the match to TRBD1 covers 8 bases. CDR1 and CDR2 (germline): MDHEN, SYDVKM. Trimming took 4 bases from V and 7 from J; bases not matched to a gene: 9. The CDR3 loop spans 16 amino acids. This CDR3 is CASSSSSDRANSPLHF. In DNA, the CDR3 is TGTGCCAGCAGTTCTTCCTCGGACAGGGCAAATTCACCCCTCCACTTT.

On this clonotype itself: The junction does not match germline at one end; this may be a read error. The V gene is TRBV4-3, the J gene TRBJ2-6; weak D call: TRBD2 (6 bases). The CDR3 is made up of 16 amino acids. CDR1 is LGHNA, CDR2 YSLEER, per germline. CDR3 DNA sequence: TGCGCCGGCAGCCAAGATCCGGGAGCCGGGGCCAACGTCCTGACTTTC. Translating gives CAGSQDPGAGANVLTF.

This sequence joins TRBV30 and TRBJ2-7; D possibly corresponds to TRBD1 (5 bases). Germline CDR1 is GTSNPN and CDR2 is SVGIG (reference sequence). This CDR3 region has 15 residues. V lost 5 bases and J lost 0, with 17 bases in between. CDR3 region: CAWSPVDTSSYEQYF. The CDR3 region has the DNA TGTGCCTGGTCCCCCGTGGACACGTCCTCCTACGAGCAGTACTTC.

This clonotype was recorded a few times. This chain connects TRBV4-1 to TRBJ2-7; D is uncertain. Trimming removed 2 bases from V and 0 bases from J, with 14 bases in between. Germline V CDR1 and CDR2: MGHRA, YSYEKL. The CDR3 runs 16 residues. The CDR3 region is CASSQTPAGNSYEQYF. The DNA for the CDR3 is TGCGCCAGCAGCCAAACTCCAGCAGGAAACTCCTACGAGCAGTACTTC.

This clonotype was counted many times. CDR3 sequence: CASSLTTGQGETQYF. The CDR3 DNA is TGTGCCAGCTCTCTAACGACAGGGCAGGGGGAGACCCAGTACTTC. This chain connects TRBV18 to TRBJ2-5, with 7 bases aligning to TRBD1. The CDR3 is made up of 15 amino acids. In germline, CDR1 is KGHSH, CDR2 LQKENI. V shed 6 bases and J 5 bases; nucleotides not matched to a gene: 12.

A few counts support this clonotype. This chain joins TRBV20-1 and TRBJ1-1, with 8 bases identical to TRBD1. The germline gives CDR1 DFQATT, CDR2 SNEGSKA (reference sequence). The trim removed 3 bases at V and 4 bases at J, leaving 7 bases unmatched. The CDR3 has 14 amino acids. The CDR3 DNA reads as TGCAGTGCTAGCAGACAGGGGTCTGGCACTGAAGCTTTCTTT. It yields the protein CSASRQGSGTEAFF.

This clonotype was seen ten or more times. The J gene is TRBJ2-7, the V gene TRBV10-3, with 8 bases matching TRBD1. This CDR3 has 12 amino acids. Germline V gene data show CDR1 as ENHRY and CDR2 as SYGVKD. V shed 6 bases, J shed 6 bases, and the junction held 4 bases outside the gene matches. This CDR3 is CAIRRQGSEQYF. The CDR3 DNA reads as TGTGCCATCAGGAGACAGGGGTCCGAGCAGTACTTC.

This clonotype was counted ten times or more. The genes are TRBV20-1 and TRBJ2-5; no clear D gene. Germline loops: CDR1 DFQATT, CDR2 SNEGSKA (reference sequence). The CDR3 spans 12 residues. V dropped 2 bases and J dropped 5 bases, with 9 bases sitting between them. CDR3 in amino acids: CSARRTLETQYF. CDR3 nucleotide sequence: TGCAGTGCTAGAAGGACCCTGGAGACCCAGTACTTC.

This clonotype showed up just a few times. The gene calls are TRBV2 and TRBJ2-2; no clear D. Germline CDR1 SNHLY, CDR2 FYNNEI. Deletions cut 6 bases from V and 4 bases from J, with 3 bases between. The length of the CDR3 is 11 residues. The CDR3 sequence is CASRRTGELFF. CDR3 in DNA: TGTGCCAGCAGACGCACCGGGGAGCTGTTTTTT.

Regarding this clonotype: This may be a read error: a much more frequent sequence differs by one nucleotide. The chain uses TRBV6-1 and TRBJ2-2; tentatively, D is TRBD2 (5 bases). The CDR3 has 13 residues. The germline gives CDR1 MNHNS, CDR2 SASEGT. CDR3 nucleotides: TGTGCCAGCACCCCCGGGGTCACCGGGGAGCTGTCTTTT. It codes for CASTPGVTGELSF.

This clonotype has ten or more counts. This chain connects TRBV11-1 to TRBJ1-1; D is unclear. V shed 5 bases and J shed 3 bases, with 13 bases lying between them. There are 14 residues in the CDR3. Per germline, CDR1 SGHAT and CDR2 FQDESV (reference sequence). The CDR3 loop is CASSPLVGYTEAFF. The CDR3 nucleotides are TGTGCCAGCAGCCCCCTGGTCGGGTACACTGAAGCTTTCTTT.

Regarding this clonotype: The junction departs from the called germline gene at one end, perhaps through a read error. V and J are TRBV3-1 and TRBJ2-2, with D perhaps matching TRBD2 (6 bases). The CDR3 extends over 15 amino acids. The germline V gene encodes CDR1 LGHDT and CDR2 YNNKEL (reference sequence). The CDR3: CASSQEFQNTGGLFF. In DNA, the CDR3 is TGTGCCAGCAGCCAAGAATTTCAGAACACCGGGGGGCTGTTTTTT. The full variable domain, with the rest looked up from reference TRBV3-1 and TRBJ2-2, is DTAVSQTPKYLVTQMGNDKSIKCEQNLGHDTMYWYKQDSKKFLKIMFSYNNKELIINETVPNRFSPKSPDKAHLNLHINSLELGDSAVYFCASSQEFQNTGGLFFGEGSRLTVL.

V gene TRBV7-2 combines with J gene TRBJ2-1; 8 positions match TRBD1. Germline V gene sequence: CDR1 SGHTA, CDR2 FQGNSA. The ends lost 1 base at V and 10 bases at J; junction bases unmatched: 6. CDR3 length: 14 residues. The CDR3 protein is CASSLDGQGEEQFF. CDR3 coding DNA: TGTGCCAGCAGCTTAGATGGACAGGGTGAGGAGCAGTTCTTC.

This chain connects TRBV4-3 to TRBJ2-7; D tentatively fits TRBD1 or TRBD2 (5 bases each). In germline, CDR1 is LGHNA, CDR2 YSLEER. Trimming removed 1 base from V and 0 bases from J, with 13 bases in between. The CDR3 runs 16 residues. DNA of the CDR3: TGCGCCAGCAGCCAAGGCCTGGGGACGAGCTCCTACGAGCAGTACTTC. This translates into CASSQGLGTSSYEQYF.

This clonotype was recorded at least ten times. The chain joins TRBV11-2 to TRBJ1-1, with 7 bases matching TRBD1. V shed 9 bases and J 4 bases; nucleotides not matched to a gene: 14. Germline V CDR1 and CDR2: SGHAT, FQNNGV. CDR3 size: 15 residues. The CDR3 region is CASRRLQGKGTEAFF. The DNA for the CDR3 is TGTGCCAGTAGAAGACTACAGGGGAAGGGCACTGAAGCTTTCTTT.

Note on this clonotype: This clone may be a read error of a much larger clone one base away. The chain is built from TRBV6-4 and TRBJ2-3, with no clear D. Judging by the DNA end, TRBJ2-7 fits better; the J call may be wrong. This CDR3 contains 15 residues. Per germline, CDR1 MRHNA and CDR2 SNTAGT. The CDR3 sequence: CASSYSVTPYNEQYF. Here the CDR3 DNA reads TGTGCCAGCAGTTACTCGGTCACGCCTTACAATGAGCAGTACTTC.

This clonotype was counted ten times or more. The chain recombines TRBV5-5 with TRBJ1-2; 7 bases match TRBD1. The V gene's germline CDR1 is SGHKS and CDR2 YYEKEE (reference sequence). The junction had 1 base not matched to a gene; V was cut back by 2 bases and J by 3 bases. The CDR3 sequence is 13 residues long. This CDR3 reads CASSLTGDYGYTF. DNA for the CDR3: TGTGCCAGCAGCTTAACAGGGGACTATGGCTACACCTTC.

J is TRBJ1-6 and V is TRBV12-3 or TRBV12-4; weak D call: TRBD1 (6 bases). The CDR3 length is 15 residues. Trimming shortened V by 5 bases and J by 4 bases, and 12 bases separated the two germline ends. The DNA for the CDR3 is TGTGCCAGCAGTCCCAGCGGACAGTATAATTCACCCCTCCACTTT. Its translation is CASSPSGQYNSPLHF.

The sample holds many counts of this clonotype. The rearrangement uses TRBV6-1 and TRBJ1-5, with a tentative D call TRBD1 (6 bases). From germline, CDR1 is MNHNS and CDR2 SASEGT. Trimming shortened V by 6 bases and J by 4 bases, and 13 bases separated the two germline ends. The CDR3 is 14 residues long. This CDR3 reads CASSPDSVNQPQHF. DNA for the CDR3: TGTGCCAGCAGCCCGGACAGTGTAAATCAGCCCCAGCATTTT.

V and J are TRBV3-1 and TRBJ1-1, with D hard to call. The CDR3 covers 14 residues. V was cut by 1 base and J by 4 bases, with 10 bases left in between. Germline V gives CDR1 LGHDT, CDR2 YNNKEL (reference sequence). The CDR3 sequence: CASSQASSGTEAFF. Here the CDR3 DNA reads TGTGCCAGCAGCCAAGCTTCCTCGGGCACTGAAGCTTTCTTT. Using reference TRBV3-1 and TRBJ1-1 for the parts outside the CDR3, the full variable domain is DTAVSQTPKYLVTQMGNDKSIKCEQNLGHDTMYWYKQDSKKFLKIMFSYNNKELIINETVPNRFSPKSPDKAHLNLHINSLELGDSAVYFCASSQASSGTEAFFGQGTRLTVV.